A selection of T cell receptor beta chains follows, all from one sample in a study of identical twins. TCRdb recomputed calls from the 5' RACE reads with MiXCR, one row per CDR3 protein. Of approximately 670,000 distinct CDR3 sequences in the sample, 6% to 6.5% were seen once. The specimen sequenced was naive T cells sorted from blood. The receptors stem from a man aged 18 to 29 in good health. The CDR3 runs from the conserved cysteine through the conserved F or W. Each record gives: CDR3 DNA, CDR3 protein, J gene, V gene, clone size, D gene. D genes are given only for firm matches. Only part of the rows carry a size: once, few, many, or a class if the clone is expanded.

CDR3nt: TGTGCCAGCAGCTCCATTGAGGACACTGAAGCTTTCTTT
CDR3aa: CASSSIEDTEAFF
j_gene: TRBJ1-1
v_gene: TRBV7-9
abundance: few
d_gene: NA

CDR3nt: TGTGCCAGCAGTCCCATGGGGGGAGAAGCCTACGAGCAGTACTTC
CDR3aa: CASSPMGGEAYEQYF
j_gene: TRBJ2-7
v_gene: TRBV6-1
abundance: many
d_gene: NA

CDR3nt: TGTGCCAGCACCCGGGGGCGTCAGGGCTACACCTTC
CDR3aa: CASTRGRQGYTF
j_gene: TRBJ1-2
v_gene: TRBV12-3/TRBV12-4
abundance: few
d_gene: NA

CDR3nt: TGCGCCAGCAGCCAAGAAAGGACTAGCGATCATGAGCAGTTCTTC
CDR3aa: CASSQERTSDHEQFF
j_gene: TRBJ2-1
v_gene: TRBV4-3
abundance: many
d_gene: TRBD2

CDR3nt: TGTGCCAGCAGTGACGAACCCGGGACAGGGATCGAGGAGACCCAGTACTTC
CDR3aa: CASSDEPGTGIEETQYF
j_gene: TRBJ2-5
v_gene: TRBV21-1
abundance: NA
d_gene: NA

CDR3nt: TGTGCCAGCAGTCCGGGACTAGCTCCCTCGAGAGGGGATGAGCAGTTCTTC
CDR3aa: CASSPGLAPSRGDEQFF
j_gene: TRBJ2-1
v_gene: TRBV6-1
abundance: many
d_gene: TRBD2

CDR3nt: TGTGCCAGCAGCTTAGGTTCAGGGCTTCCTCCCGGGGACTTC
CDR3aa: CASSLGSGLPPGDF
j_gene: TRBJ2-5
v_gene: TRBV7-9
abundance: many
d_gene: NA

CDR3nt: TGTGCCAGCAGCGCCCTGGGAGAGACCCAGTACTTC
CDR3aa: CASSALGETQYF
j_gene: TRBJ2-5
v_gene: TRBV6-1
abundance: few
d_gene: NA

CDR3nt: TGTGCCAGCAGCCGCCTACTAGCGGGAGGCTCAGATACGCAGTATTTT
CDR3aa: CASSRLLAGGSDTQYF
j_gene: TRBJ2-3
v_gene: TRBV4-2
abundance: many
d_gene: TRBD2

CDR3nt: TGCAGCGCGGCCCCTGGGTATGAGCAGTTCTTC
CDR3aa: CSAAPGYEQFF
j_gene: TRBJ2-1
v_gene: TRBV29-1
abundance: many
d_gene: NA

CDR3nt: TGTGCCAGCAGCCCTGATGGGACAGTTAAGGCAGATACGCAGTATTTT
CDR3aa: CASSPDGTVKADTQYF
j_gene: TRBJ2-3
v_gene: TRBV12-3/TRBV12-4
abundance: NA
d_gene: TRBD1

CDR3nt: TGTGCCAGCGCTGGCGGCCGCAATCAGCCCCAGCATTTT
CDR3aa: CASAGGRNQPQHF
j_gene: TRBJ1-5
v_gene: TRBV2
abundance: few
d_gene: NA

CDR3nt: TGTGCCAGCAGCTTACTGGCGCGGATGGAACAAGAGACCCAGTACTTC
CDR3aa: CASSLLARMEQETQYF
j_gene: TRBJ2-5
v_gene: TRBV7-9
abundance: NA
d_gene: NA

CDR3nt: TGCGCCAGCAGCTTTACAGGGGGCGCCGATTCATATGGCTACACCTTC
CDR3aa: CASSFTGGADSYGYTF
j_gene: TRBJ1-2
v_gene: TRBV5-1
abundance: many
d_gene: TRBD1

CDR3nt: TGTGCCAGCAGTTCACTTAGCGGAGGGATAAATGAGCAGTTCTTC
CDR3aa: CASSSLSGGINEQFF
j_gene: TRBJ2-1
v_gene: TRBV12-3/TRBV12-4
abundance: many
d_gene: NA

CDR3nt: TGCAGTGCTAGGACGGGACTAGCGGGCTACAATGAGCAGTTCTTC
CDR3aa: CSARTGLAGYNEQFF
j_gene: TRBJ2-1
v_gene: TRBV20-1
abundance: many
d_gene: TRBD2

CDR3nt: TGCGCCAGCAGCCAAAGACCCCTTTCAGATACGCAGTATTTT
CDR3aa: CASSQRPLSDTQYF
j_gene: TRBJ2-3
v_gene: TRBV4-3
abundance: few
d_gene: NA

CDR3nt: TGTGCCACCATCCCAGGAAGGAACACTGAAGCTTTCTTT
CDR3aa: CATIPGRNTEAFF
j_gene: TRBJ1-1
v_gene: TRBV11-2
abundance: few
d_gene: NA

CDR3nt: TGTGCCAGCAGCCGACTCGAATACTCCTACGAGCAGTACTTC
CDR3aa: CASSRLEYSYEQYF
j_gene: TRBJ2-7
v_gene: TRBV7-9
abundance: few
d_gene: NA

CDR3nt: TGCAGCGGCCGGGACAGCTCCTACGAGCAGTACTTC
CDR3aa: CSGRDSSYEQYF
j_gene: TRBJ2-7
v_gene: TRBV29-1
abundance: many
d_gene: TRBD1

CDR3nt: TGTGCCAGCAGCCAAGATAGGGCAGATGAAGCTTTCTTT
CDR3aa: CASSQDRADEAFF
j_gene: TRBJ1-1
v_gene: TRBV4-2
abundance: few
d_gene: NA

CDR3nt: TGTGCCAGCAGCTTACAGCGGGAGGGCCCCAGAACCTACGAGCAGTACTTC
CDR3aa: CASSLQREGPRTYEQYF
j_gene: TRBJ2-7
v_gene: TRBV7-3
abundance: few
d_gene: TRBD2

CDR3nt: TGTGCCAGCAGGCCGCGTCTAGCGGGAGGACCCTACGAGCAGTACTTC
CDR3aa: CASRPRLAGGPYEQYF
j_gene: TRBJ2-7
v_gene: TRBV28
abundance: few
d_gene: TRBD2

CDR3nt: TGCGCCAGCAGAAGCCTAGCGGGAGACTACAATGAGCAGTTCTTC
CDR3aa: CASRSLAGDYNEQFF
j_gene: TRBJ2-1
v_gene: TRBV4-1
abundance: NA
d_gene: TRBD2

CDR3nt: TGTGCCAGCAGCCCCTCCCCTAGCGGGGGCACCTCGCGCGAGCAGTTCTTC
CDR3aa: CASSPSPSGGTSREQFF
j_gene: TRBJ2-1
v_gene: TRBV9
abundance: NA
d_gene: TRBD2

CDR3nt: TGCGCCAGCAGCCCTGGTAGCAATCAGCCCCAGCATTTT
CDR3aa: CASSPGSNQPQHF
j_gene: TRBJ1-5
v_gene: TRBV18
abundance: many
d_gene: NA

CDR3nt: TGTGCCAGCAGCTTAGCGCGGCTAAACAATGAGCAGTTCTTC
CDR3aa: CASSLARLNNEQFF
j_gene: TRBJ2-1
v_gene: TRBV7-2
abundance: many
d_gene: NA